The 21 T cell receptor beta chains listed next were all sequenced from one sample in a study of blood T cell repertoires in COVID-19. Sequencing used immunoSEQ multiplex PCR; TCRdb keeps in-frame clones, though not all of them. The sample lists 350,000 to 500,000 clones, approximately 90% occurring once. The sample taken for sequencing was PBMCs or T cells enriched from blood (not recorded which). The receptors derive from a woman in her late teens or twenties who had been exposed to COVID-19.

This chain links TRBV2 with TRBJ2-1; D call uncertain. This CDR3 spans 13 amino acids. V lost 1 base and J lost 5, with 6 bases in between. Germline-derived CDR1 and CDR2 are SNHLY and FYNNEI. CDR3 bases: TGTGCCAGCAGTGAAGACTACGACAATGAGCAGTTCTTC. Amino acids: CASSEDYDNEQFF.

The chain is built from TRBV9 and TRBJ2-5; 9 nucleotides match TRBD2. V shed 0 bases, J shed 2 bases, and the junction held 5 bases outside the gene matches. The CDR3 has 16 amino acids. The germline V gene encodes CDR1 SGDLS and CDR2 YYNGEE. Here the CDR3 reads CASSVGLADLQETQYF. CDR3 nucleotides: TGTGCCAGCAGCGTAGGACTAGCGGACCTTCAAGAGACCCAGTACTTC.

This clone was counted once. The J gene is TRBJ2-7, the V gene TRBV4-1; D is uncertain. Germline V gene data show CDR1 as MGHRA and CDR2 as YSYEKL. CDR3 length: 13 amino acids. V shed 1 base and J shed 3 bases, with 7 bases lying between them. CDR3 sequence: CASSQVHNYEQYF. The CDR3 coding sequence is TGCGCCAGCAGCCAAGTGCACAACTACGAGCAGTACTTC.

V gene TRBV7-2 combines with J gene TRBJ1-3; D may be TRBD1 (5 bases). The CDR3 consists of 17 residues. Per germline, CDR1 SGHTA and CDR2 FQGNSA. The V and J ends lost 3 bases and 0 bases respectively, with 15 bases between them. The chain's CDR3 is CASSLGGPPSSGNTIYF. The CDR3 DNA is TGTGCCAGCAGCTTGGGGGGACCGCCGAGCTCTGGAAACACCATATATTTT.

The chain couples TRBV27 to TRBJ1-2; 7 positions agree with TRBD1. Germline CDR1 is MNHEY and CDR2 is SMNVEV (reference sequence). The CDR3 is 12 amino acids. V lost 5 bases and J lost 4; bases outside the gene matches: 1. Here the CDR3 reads CASSQGGYGYTF. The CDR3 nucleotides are TGTGCCAGCAGTCAGGGGGGCTATGGCTACACCTTC.

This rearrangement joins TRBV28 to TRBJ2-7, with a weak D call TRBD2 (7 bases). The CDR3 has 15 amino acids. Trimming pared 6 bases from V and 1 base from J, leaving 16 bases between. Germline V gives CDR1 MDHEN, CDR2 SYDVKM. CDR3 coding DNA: TGTGCCAGCAGCCTTACAGGGAGGGGGTCCTACGAGCAGTACTTC. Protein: CASSLTGRGSYEQYF.

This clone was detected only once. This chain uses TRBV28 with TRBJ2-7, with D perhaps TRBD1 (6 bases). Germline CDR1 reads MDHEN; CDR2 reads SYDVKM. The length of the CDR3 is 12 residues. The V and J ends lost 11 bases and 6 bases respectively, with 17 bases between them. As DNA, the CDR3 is TGTGCCGCCGGACAGATAGGTTCCGAGCAGTACTTC. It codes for CAAGQIGSEQYF.

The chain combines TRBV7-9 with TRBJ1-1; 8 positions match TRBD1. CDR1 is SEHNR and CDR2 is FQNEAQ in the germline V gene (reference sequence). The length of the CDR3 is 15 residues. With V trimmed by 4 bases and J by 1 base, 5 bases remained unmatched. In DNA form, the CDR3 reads TGTGCCAGCAGCTCCGGACAGGGAGAGAACACTGAAGCTTTCTTT. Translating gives CASSSGQGENTEAFF.

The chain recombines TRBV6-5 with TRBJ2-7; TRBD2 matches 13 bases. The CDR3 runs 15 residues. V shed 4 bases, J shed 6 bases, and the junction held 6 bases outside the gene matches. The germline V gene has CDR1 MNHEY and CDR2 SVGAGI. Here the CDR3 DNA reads TGTGCCAGCAGTTCAGGACTAGCGGGGGCAGGCGAGCAGTACTTC. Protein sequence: CASSSGLAGAGEQYF.

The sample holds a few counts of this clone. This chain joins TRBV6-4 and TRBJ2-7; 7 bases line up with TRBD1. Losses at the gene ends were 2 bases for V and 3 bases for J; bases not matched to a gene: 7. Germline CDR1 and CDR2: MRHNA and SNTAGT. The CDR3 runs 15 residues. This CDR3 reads CASSDRDRYIYEQYF. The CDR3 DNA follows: TGTGCCAGCAGTGACCGGGACAGATACATCTACGAGCAGTACTTC.

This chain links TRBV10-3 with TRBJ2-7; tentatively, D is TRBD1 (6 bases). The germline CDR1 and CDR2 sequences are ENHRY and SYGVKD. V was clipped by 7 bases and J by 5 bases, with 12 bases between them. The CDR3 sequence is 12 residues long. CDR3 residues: CAIKGGLDEQYF. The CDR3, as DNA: TGTGCCATCAAAGGGGGTTTGGACGAGCAGTACTTC.

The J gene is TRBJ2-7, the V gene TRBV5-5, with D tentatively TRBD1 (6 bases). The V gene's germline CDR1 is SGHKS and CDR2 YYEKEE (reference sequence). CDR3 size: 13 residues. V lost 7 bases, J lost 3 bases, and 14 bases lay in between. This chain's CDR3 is CASFRGLSYEQYF. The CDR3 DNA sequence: TGTGCCAGCTTCAGGGGATTAAGCTACGAGCAGTACTTC.

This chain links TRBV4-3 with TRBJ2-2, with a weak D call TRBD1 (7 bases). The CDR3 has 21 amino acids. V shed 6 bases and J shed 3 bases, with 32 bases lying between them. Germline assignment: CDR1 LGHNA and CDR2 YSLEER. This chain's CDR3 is CASSLPTGGQRIGPDTGELFF. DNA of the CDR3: TGCGCCAGCAGTCTTCCTACCGGGGGACAGCGTATTGGGCCGGACACCGGGGAGCTGTTTTTT.

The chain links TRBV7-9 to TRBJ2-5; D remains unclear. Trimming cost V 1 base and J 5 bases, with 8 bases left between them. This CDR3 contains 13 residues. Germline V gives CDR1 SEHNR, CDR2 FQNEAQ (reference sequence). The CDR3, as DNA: TGTGCCAGCAGCTTAGGGGCCATGGAGACCCAGTACTTC. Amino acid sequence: CASSLGAMETQYF.

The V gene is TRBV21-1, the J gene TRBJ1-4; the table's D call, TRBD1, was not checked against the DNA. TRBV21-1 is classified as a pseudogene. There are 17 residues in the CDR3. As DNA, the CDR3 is TGTGCCAGAACAAACGGGGACAGGGGTCTACGTAGTGAAAAACTGTTTTTT. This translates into CARTNGDRGLRSEKLFF.

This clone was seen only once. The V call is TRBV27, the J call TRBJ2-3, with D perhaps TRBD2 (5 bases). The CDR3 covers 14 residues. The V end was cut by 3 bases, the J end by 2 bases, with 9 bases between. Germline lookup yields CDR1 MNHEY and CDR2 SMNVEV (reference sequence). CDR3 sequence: CASSFTGYTDTQYF. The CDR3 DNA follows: TGTGCCAGCAGTTTCACGGGGTACACAGATACGCAGTATTTT.

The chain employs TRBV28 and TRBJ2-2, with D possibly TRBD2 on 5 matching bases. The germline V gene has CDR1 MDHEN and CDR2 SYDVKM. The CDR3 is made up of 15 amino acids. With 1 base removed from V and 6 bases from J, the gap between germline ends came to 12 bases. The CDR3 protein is CASSLFFEGPGELFF. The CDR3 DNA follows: TGTGCCAGCAGTTTATTTTTTGAGGGCCCCGGGGAGCTGTTTTTT. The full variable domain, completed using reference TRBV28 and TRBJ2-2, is DVKVTQSSRYLVKRTGEKVFLECVQDMDHENMFWYRQDPGLGLRLIYFSYDVKMKEKGDIPEGYSVSREKKERFSLILESASTNQTSMYLCASSLFFEGPGELFFGEGSRLTVL.

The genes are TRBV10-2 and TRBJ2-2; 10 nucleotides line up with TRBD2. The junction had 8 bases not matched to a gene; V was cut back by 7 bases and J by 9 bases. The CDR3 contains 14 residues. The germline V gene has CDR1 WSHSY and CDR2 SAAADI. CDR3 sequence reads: CASTEGLALRELFF. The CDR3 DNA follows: TGCGCCAGCACCGAGGGACTAGCGCTCCGGGAGCTGTTTTTT.

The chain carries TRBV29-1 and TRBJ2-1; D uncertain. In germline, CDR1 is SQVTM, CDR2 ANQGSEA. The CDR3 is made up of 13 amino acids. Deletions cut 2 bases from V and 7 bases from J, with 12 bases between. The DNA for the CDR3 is TGCAGCGTTGAACGAGCCCTCCGGAATGAGCAGTTCTTC. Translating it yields CSVERALRNEQFF.

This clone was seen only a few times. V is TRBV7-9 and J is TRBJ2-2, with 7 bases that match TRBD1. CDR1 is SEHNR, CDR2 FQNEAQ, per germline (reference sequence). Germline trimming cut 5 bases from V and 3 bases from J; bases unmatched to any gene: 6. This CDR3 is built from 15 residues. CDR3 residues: CASSTTGYDTGELFF. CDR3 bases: TGTGCCAGCAGCACGACAGGGTACGACACCGGGGAGCTGTTTTTT.

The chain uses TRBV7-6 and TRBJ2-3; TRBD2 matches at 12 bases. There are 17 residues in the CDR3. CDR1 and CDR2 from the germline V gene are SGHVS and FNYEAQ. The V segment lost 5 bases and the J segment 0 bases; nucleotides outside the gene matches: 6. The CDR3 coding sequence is TGTGCCAGCAGCCCTCGACTAGCGGGAGTTAGCACAGATACGCAGTATTTT. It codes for CASSPRLAGVSTDTQYF. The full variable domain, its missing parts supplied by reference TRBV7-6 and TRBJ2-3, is GAGVSQSPRYKVTKRGQDVALRCDPISGHVSLYWYRQALGQGPEFLTYFNYEAQQDKSGLPNDRFSAERPEGSISTLTIQRTEQRDSAMYRCASSPRLAGVSTDTQYFGPGTRLTVL.